The present entry profiles one TCR beta chain with its context. Participants reported their clinical history, and cohort assignment relied on those reports. Recovered status applied to Cohort 3 donors who had two consecutive negative PCRs. It also applied to those with clearance or with symptom resolution. Repertoires were generated with immunoSEQ multiplex PCR, while TCRdb's copy carries only in-frame clones and drops some. This table holds 200,000 to 250,000 clones, 88% found once. Trimming cost V 0 bases and J 4 bases, with 16 bases left between them. Germline V gene data show CDR1 as SGHKS and CDR2 as YYEKEE (reference sequence). This CDR3 region has 16 residues. The data were taken from a study of blood T cell repertoires in COVID-19. Study as a whole: Sample material is recorded as cDNA or gDNA derived from T cells, B-cell-depleted T cells, or PBMCs.

The sequenced sample was PBMCs or T cells enriched from blood (not recorded which). The V gene is TRBV5-5, the J gene TRBJ2-5; possible D gene TRBD1, 6 bases. The receptor was derived from a woman aged 30 to 39 who had recovered from COVID-19. CDR3 nucleotide sequence: TGTGCCAGCAGCTTGGATGACAGGCCTTCAAGAGAGACCCAGTACTTC. Its translation is CASSLDDRPSRETQYF.